The rows below give T cell receptor beta chains drawn from one sample of a study of T cell repertoires in ileal Crohn's disease. The protocol was immunoSEQ multiplex PCR, while the TCRdb copy is restricted to in-frame clones and leaves out a portion. The sample carries more than 50,000 clones, about 89% recorded once. Sequencing was carried out using ileal tissue. The origin of the receptors is an adult with Crohn's disease. The CDR3 runs from the conserved cysteine through the conserved F or W. Fields, in order: J gene, clone size, V gene, CDR3 protein. Clone size, where shown, is once, few, many, or a class for clones that have expanded.

TRBJ1-2 - TRBV15 CATSRVGGGYTF
TRBJ2-7 - TRBV25-1 CASSEDRFGEQYF
TRBJ1-2 - TRBV5-6 CASSFSGYYTF
TRBJ1-4 - TRBV5-6 CASSLVGQEDEKLFF
TRBJ2-2 - TRBV4-3 CASSQALVGSAGELFF
TRBJ2-3 - TRBV30 CAWQRAHRDTQYF
TRBJ1-2 few TRBV6-4 CATARGGGYTF
TRBJ2-1 once TRBV5-1 CASSLTGLNEQFF
TRBJ1-1 - TRBV11-2 CASSPTGSLMNTEAFF
TRBJ1-1 once TRBV20-1 CSASPTFF
TRBJ1-3 - TRBV6-5 CASSYTGGNTIYF
TRBJ2-7 - TRBV4-2 CASSQASGSSNEQYF
TRBJ2-1 - TRBV7-3 CASSPLTSGRSNEQFF
TRBJ2-2 - TRBV9 CASSPRLRSGNTGELFF
TRBJ2-1 - TRBV28 CASSATGTSCFF
TRBJ1-4 - TRBV7-8 CASSWDRASEKLFF
TRBJ1-1 - TRBV19 CASKSNTGGMNTEAFF
TRBJ1-5 - TRBV15 CATSRQGANYQPQHF
TRBJ2-4 - TRBV28 CASSLRLAGGWRIQYF
TRBJ1-2 - TRBV18 CASSPENGYTF
TRBJ1-1 - TRBV5-8 CASNRGFRTEAFF
TRBJ2-7 - TRBV27 CASRSGESYEQYF
TRBJ2-7 - TRBV9 CASSAGTGTLGDSYEQYF
TRBJ1-1 - TRBV19 CASRTGYTEAFF
TRBJ1-2 once TRBV6-6 CASTPVIGVAGYTF
TRBJ1-6 - TRBV28 CASTYRAPSPLHF
TRBJ2-7 - TRBV30 CAWSPRIRDEQYF
TRBJ2-1 - TRBV15 CATSSRDRVYEQFF
TRBJ1-2 - TRBV6-5 CASRATVYGYTF
TRBJ1-1 - TRBV4-1 CASSQDQQGDTEAFF
TRBJ2-3 once TRBV27 CASSGGLSTQYF
TRBJ1-6 - TRBV14 CASSHDNSYNSPLHF
TRBJ1-2 - TRBV6-5 CASSYSQGPHGYTF
TRBJ2-1 - TRBV27 CASSLRTSGGIPYNEQFF
TRBJ1-4 - TRBV7-9 CASSRGPGGRGREKLFF
TRBJ2-5 - TRBV2 CASSGASYETQYF
TRBJ1-1 - TRBV7-9 CASSSTGGRVNTEAFF
TRBJ2-5 - TRBV2 CASRSGRATGTQYF
TRBJ1-4 - TRBV11-3 CASSFTGTGNEKLFF
TRBJ1-1 - TRBV6-6 CASSFRQGEAFF
TRBJ1-2 - TRBV20-1 CSARGIGGYTF
TRBJ1-2 - TRBV9 CASSVGRGTGSGYTF
TRBJ1-1 - TRBV30 CAWSVQVEAFF
TRBJ2-1 - TRBV5-4 CASRSGTGANEQFF
TRBJ1-1 few TRBV4-1 CASSPGGQGATEAFF
TRBJ2-1 - TRBV5-1 CASSREGDEQFF
TRBJ2-3 - TRBV11-3 CASSWSGQATTDTQYF
TRBJ2-2 - TRBV18 CASSPGLDGELFF